The clone carrying this TCR beta chain has just a few counts. Its cognate antigen is unknown. The treatment: roughly ten-day PBMC culture with coronavirus spike peptide pools or control peptides (ViraFEST assay). Researchers collected the unexposed donor's CD4+ T cells before the COVID-19 pandemic (2011-2018). This entry belongs to a study of vaccination and CD4 T cells after COVID-19. Study at large: Post-COVID samples were collected a median approximately 97 days following diagnosis, spanning 35 to 161. General study findings and limits: Median SARS-CoV-2-reactive clonotype numbers rose nonsignificantly, about 21 to 38.

With the Oncomine TCR Beta short-read assay, DNA from cultured CD4+ T cells was sequenced. TCRdb itself ran the PCR reads through MiXCR, one entry per CDR3 protein. There are about 5,500 distinct CDR3 sequences in the sample; around two fifths occur only once, and over 40% lies in the top ten. Per germline, CDR1 MNHNS and CDR2 SASEGT. V was trimmed by 3 bases and J by 0 bases, leaving 15 bases between them. CDR3 length: 17 residues. The rearrangement uses TRBV6-1 and TRBJ1-5; D unresolved. Sequenced: CD4+ T cells from blood, cultured in vitro. The clonotype originates from a human donor in good health. CDR3 coding DNA: TGTGCCAGCAGTGACGTGTGGAGTTCCTATAGCAATCAGCCCCAGCATTTT. It codes for CASSDVWSSYSNQPQHF.